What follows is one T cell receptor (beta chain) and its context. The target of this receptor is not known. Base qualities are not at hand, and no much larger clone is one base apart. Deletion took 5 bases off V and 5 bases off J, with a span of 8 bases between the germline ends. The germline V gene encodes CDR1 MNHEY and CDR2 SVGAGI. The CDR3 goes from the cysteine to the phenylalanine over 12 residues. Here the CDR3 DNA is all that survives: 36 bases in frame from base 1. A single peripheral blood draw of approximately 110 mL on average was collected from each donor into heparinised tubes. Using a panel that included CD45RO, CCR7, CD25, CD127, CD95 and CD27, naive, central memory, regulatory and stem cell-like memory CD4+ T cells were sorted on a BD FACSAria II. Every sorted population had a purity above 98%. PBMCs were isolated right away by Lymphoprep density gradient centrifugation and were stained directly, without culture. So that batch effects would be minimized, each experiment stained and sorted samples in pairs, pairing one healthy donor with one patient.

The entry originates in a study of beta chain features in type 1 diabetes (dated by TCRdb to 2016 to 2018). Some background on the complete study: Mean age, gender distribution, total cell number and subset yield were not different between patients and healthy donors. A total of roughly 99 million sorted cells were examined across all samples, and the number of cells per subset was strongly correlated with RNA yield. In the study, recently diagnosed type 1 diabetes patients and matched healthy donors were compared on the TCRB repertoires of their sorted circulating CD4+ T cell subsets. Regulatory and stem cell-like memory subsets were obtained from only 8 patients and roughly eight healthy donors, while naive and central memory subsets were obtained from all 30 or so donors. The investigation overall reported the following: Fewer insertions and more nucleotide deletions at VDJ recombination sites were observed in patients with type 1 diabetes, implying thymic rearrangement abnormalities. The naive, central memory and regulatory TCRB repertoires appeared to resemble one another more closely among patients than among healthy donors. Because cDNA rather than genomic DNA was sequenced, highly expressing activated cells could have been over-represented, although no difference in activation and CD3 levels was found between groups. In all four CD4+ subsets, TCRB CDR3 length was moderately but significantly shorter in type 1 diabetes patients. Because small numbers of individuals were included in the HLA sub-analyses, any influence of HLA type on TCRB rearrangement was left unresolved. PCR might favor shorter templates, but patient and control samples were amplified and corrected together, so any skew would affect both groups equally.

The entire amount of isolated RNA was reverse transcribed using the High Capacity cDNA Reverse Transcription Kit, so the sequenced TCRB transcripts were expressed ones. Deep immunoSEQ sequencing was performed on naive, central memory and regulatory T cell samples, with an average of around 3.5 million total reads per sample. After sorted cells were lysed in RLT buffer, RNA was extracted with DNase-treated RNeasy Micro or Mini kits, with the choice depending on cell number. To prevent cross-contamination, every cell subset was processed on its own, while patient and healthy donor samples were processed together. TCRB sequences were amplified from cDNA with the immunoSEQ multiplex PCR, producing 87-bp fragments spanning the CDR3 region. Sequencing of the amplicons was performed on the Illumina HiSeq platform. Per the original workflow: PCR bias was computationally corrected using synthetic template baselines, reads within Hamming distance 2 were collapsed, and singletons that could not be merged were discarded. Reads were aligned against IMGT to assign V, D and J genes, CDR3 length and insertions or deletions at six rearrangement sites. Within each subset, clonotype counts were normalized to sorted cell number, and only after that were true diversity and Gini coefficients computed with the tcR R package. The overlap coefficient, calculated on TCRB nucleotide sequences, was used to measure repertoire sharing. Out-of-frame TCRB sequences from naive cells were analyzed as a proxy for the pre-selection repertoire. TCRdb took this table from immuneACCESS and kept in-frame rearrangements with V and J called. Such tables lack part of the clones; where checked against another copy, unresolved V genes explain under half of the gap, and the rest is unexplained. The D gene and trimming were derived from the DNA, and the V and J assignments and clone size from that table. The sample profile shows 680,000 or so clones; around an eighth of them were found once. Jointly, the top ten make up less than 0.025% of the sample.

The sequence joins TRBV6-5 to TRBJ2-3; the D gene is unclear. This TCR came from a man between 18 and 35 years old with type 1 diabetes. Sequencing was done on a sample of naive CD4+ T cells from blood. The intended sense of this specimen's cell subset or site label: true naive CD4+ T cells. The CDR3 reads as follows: CASSEWGDTQYF. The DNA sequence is TGTGCCAGCAGTGAATGGGGAGATACGCAGTATTTT.